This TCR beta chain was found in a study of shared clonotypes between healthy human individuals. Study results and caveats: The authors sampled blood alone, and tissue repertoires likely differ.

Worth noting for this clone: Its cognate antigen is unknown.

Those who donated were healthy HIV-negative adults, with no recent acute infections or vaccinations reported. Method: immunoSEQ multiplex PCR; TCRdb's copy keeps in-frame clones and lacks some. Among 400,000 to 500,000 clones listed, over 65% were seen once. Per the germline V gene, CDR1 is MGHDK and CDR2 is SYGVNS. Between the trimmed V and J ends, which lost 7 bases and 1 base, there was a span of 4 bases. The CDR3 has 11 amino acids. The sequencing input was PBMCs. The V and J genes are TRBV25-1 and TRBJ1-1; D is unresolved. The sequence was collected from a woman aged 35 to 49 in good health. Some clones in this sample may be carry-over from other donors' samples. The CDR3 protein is CASTANTEAFF. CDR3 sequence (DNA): TGTGCCAGCACTGCGAACACTGAAGCTTTCTTT.